The 22 T cell receptor beta chains below all came from one sample that was sequenced in a study of PD-1 blockade in classical Hodgkin lymphoma. Repertoires were generated with immunoSEQ multiplex PCR, while TCRdb's copy carries only in-frame clones and drops some. The sample includes 43,000 or so clones, 88% of them seen just once. Relapse was seen in all patients after autologous stem cell transplantation, and brentuximab vedotin exposure was variable. This material consisted of peripheral blood mononuclear cells (PBMCs), taken at baseline. These receptors came from a human donor with classical Hodgkin lymphoma.

This chain joins TRBV28 and TRBJ2-5; D assignment may be TRBD1 or TRBD2 (5 bases each). The CDR3 totals 13 residues. Germline assignment: CDR1 MDHEN and CDR2 SYDVKM. V dropped 2 bases and J dropped 2 bases, with 6 bases sitting between them. CDR3 region: CASSLGGQETQYF. In nucleotides, the CDR3 is TGTGCCAGCAGTTTAGGGGGTCAAGAGACCCAGTACTTC.

As regards this clone: Within the sample, other DNA sequences also encode this same CDR3. This sequence joins TRBV5-4 and TRBJ1-5; D is undetermined. The CDR3 contains 13 residues. The ends were cut back, 0 bases at V and 4 bases at J, with 5 bases in the middle. Germline V gene lookup returns CDR1 SGHNT and CDR2 YYREEE (reference sequence). CDR3 sequence reads: CASSLDGNQPQHF. CDR3 nucleotides: TGTGCCAGCAGCTTGGATGGAAATCAGCCCCAGCATTTT.

The CDR3 bases are TGCAGCGTTGGGGAACCCGGGGAGCTGTTTTTT. Its protein is CSVGEPGELFF. The V call is TRBV29-1, the J call TRBJ2-2; D remains ambiguous. The ends were cut back, 4 bases at V and 6 bases at J, with 6 bases in the middle. Germline CDR1 is SQVTM and CDR2 is ANQGSEA. CDR3 size: 11 residues.

The chain recombines TRBV27 with TRBJ2-2; possibly TRBD1 or TRBD2 for D (5 bases each). The CDR3 has 15 residues. The germline V and J ends were trimmed by 6 bases and 7 bases, with 18 bases remaining between them. Looked up from germline, CDR1 is MNHEY and CDR2 is SMNVEV (reference sequence). The chain's CDR3 is CASSNQLGQGGELFF. The CDR3 nucleotides read TGTGCCAGCAGCAACCAACTAGGGCAGGGCGGGGAGCTGTTTTTT.

The CDR3 DNA is TGTGCCAGCAGCTGGCAGGGTGCAGTTAATGAAAAACTGTTTTTT. Its protein product is CASSWQGAVNEKLFF. The chain recombines TRBV7-2 with TRBJ1-4, with D possibly being TRBD1 (5 bases). The CDR3 extends over 15 amino acids. Germline V gives CDR1 SGHTA, CDR2 FQGNSA. V was cut by 4 bases and J by 4 bases, with 13 bases left in between.

This sequence joins TRBV10-1 and TRBJ2-7; D perhaps matches TRBD2 (6 bases). Germline-derived CDR1 and CDR2 are WNHNN and SYGVQD (reference sequence). The CDR3 length is 14 residues. Trimming removed 6 bases from V and 0 bases from J, with 12 bases in between. The CDR3 region has the DNA TGCGCCAGCAGCCGGGACTTAAACTCCTACGAGCAGTACTTC. It encodes CASSRDLNSYEQYF.

This chain connects TRBV5-1 to TRBJ2-7; TRBD1 is a possible D gene (6 bases). Germline assignment: CDR1 SGHRS and CDR2 YFSETQ. The CDR3 consists of 14 residues. V lost 6 bases, J lost 2 bases, and 15 bases lay in between. The CDR3 DNA follows: TGCGCCAGCAAGGTAAGGACAGCCACCTACGAGCAGTACTTC. Protein product: CASKVRTATYEQYF.

The rearrangement links TRBV28 to TRBJ2-3; D uncertain. The V gene lost 5 bases and the J gene lost 8 bases, with 5 bases spanning the gap. This CDR3 comprises 10 residues. CDR1 and CDR2 (germline): MDHEN, SYDVKM. The CDR3 loop reads CASSAATQYF. In DNA form, the CDR3 reads TGTGCCAGCAGTGCCGCTACGCAGTATTTT.

The V and J genes are TRBV5-1 and TRBJ2-1; the D gene is possibly TRBD1 (8 bases). Trimming removed 3 bases from V and 5 bases from J, with 12 bases in between. CDR1 and CDR2 (germline): SGHRS, YFSETQ. The CDR3 is 14 residues long. This CDR3 reads CASSYRGGHNEQFF. The CDR3 nucleotides are TGCGCCAGCAGCTACAGGGGGGGACACAATGAGCAGTTCTTC.

The chain carries TRBV11-1 and TRBJ2-3; 7 bases fit TRBD2. J lost 2 bases, V lost 4 bases, and 9 bases had no gene match. The CDR3 covers 16 residues. Looked up from germline, CDR1 is SGHAT and CDR2 is FQDESV (reference sequence). The CDR3 DNA follows: TGTGCCAGCAGCTATGGACTTGCGGGGGACACAGATACGCAGTATTTT. Translated: CASSYGLAGDTDTQYF.

The chain employs TRBV6-1 and TRBJ1-5; TRBD1 matches at 9 bases. The CDR3 runs to 15 residues. V lost 2 bases and J lost 7; bases outside the gene matches: 6. Per the germline V gene, CDR1 is MNHNS and CDR2 is SASEGT. CDR3 protein: CASSELLQGAQPQHF. The DNA of the CDR3 is TGTGCCAGCAGTGAATTGCTACAGGGGGCACAGCCCCAGCATTTT.

This clone is a singleton in its sample. The V and J genes are TRBV2 and TRBJ2-5; 8 nucleotides align to TRBD2. V shed 6 bases and J 5 bases; nucleotides not matched to a gene: 8. Looked up from germline, CDR1 is SNHLY and CDR2 is FYNNEI. The CDR3 runs 14 residues. The CDR3 here is CASRIPGGWETQYF. The CDR3 region has the DNA TGTGCCAGCAGAATACCGGGGGGGTGGGAGACCCAGTACTTC.

This clone was picked up one time. The chain couples TRBV5-8 to TRBJ2-3; D is ambiguous. The CDR3 is 13 amino acids. CDR1 and CDR2 from the germline V gene are SGHTS and YDEGEE. V shed 2 bases and J shed 11 bases, with 15 bases lying between them. DNA for the CDR3: TGTGCCAGCAGCTTCGGATTGAAACTAAGGCAGTATTTT. It codes for CASSFGLKLRQYF.

This chain uses TRBV7-2 with TRBJ1-3; D possibly corresponds to TRBD1 (5 bases). This CDR3 is built from 15 residues. V dropped 1 base and J dropped 2 bases, with 9 bases sitting between them. Germline V gene data show CDR1 as SGHTA and CDR2 as FQGNSA. The CDR3 loop is CASSLGGQAGNTIYF. The CDR3, as DNA: TGTGCCAGCAGCTTAGGCGGACAAGCTGGAAACACCATATATTTT.

The chain is built from TRBV28 and TRBJ1-5; tentatively, D is TRBD1 (5 bases). Trimming stripped 1 base from V and 5 bases from J, with 6 bases between. Germline V gives CDR1 MDHEN, CDR2 SYDVKM. The CDR3 is made up of 13 amino acids. This CDR3 reads CASSLLGDQPQHF. CDR3 bases: TGTGCCAGCAGTTTATTGGGGGATCAGCCCCAGCATTTT.

This chain uses TRBV28 with TRBJ1-2, with TRBD1 matching 7 bases. With V trimmed by 6 bases and J by 0 bases, 7 bases remained unmatched. Per germline, CDR1 MDHEN and CDR2 SYDVKM. This CDR3 comprises 15 residues. In DNA, the CDR3 is TGTGCCAGCAGCTCAGTCGGGACAGCTAACTATGGCTACACCTTC. As protein: CASSSVGTANYGYTF.

The DNA of the CDR3 is TGTGCCAGCAGCATCTGGACAGGGGATGGCTACACCTTC. Protein sequence: CASSIWTGDGYTF. The chain combines TRBV7-9 with TRBJ1-2, with 9 positions matching TRBD1. The CDR3 has 13 amino acids. J lost 6 bases, V lost 5 bases, and 4 bases had no gene match. Germline V gives CDR1 SEHNR, CDR2 FQNEAQ (reference sequence).

Concerning this clone: Distinct nucleotide sequences in the sample also encode this CDR3. The V gene is TRBV11-3, the J gene TRBJ1-3; 9 nucleotides line up with TRBD1. The CDR3 is made up of 15 amino acids. Germline-derived CDR1 and CDR2 are SGHNT and YENEEA. Unmatched junction bases numbered 4, after V lost 5 bases and J lost 2 bases. CDR3 amino acids: CASSPGQGPGNTIYF. CDR3 coding DNA: TGTGCCAGCAGCCCGGGACAGGGCCCTGGAAACACCATATATTTT.

This chain links TRBV5-6 with TRBJ2-7, with D hard to call. This CDR3 has 13 amino acids. Germline CDR1 is SGHDT and CDR2 is YYEEEE. V lost 3 bases and J lost 0, with 7 bases in between. CDR3 in amino acids: CASSYRNSYEQYF. In DNA, the CDR3 is TGTGCCAGCAGCTACCGGAACTCCTACGAGCAGTACTTC. The full variable domain, its missing parts supplied by reference TRBV5-6 and TRBJ2-7, is DAGVTQSPTHLIKTRGQQVTLRCSPKSGHDTVSWYQQALGQGPQFIFQYYEEEERQRGNFPDRFSGHQFPNYSSELNVNALLLGDSALYLCASSYRNSYEQYFGPGTRLTVT.

The chain uses TRBV19 and TRBJ2-2; TRBD2 matches 10 bases. Germline V gene data show CDR1 as LNHDA and CDR2 as SQIVND (reference sequence). There are 21 residues in the CDR3. With V trimmed by 1 base and J by 5 bases, 19 bases remained unmatched. DNA of the CDR3: TGTGCCAGTAGTATAGGTATCATCCGGACTAGCGGAATGGTAGGGACCGGGGAGCTGTTTTTT. Encoded protein: CASSIGIIRTSGMVGTGELFF.

This rearrangement joins TRBV5-6 to TRBJ2-7; D unresolved. The germline CDR1 and CDR2 sequences are SGHDT and YYEEEE. The ends were cut back, 0 bases at V and 3 bases at J, with 19 bases in the middle. The CDR3 length is 17 residues. CDR3 sequence (DNA): TGTGCCAGCAGCTTGGGGTCGTTATTAGGGTGGGGCTACGAGCAGTACTTC. It codes for CASSLGSLLGWGYEQYF.

The V call is TRBV11-3, the J call TRBJ1-1, with unresolved D. Trimming left V 3 bases short and J 6 bases short, with 14 bases between. The CDR3 covers 14 residues. Germline CDR1 SGHNT, CDR2 YENEEA. The CDR3: CASSFRRDPAEAFF. CDR3 in DNA: TGTGCCAGCAGCTTTCGAAGGGATCCTGCTGAAGCTTTCTTT.